This T cell receptor (beta chain) derives from a study of shared clonotypes between healthy human individuals. Study-level background: Donors had three CD4 naive, three CD4 memory, two CD8 naive and one CD8 memory plate apiece.

TCRdb's table, derived via immunoSEQ multiplex PCR, lists solely in-frame clones and lacks some. The sample yields 2.3 million or so clones, over 90% seen once. Sequencing input: naive CD4+ T cells from PBMCs. Subset denoted: CD45RA+ positively selected. The sequence derives from a man aged 18 to 30 in good health. Some clones in this sample may be carry-over from other donors' samples.

CDR3 coding DNA: TGTGCCAGCAGCTTACAGGGGGCTATCGGCACCGGGGAGCTGTTTTTT. It specifies CASSLQGAIGTGELFF. The chain joins TRBV7-9 to TRBJ2-2; the match to TRBD1 covers 8 bases. This CDR3 contains 16 residues. Trimming at V came to 2 bases and at J to 4 bases, leaving 6 bases not matched to a gene. Germline CDR1 is SEHNR and CDR2 is FQNEAQ (reference sequence).